These 22 T cell receptor beta chains originate from one sample sequenced in a study of identical twins. TCRdb reanalysed the 5' RACE reads using MiXCR and keeps one entry per CDR3 protein. This sample has some 730,000 distinct CDR3 sequences; around a sixth occur once, and the top ten carry 13%. The data were also submitted as part of a second study, on T cells expressing NK-cell markers.

Sequencing was done on a sample of PBMCs. The source of these receptors is a woman aged 18-29 years in good health.

The rearrangement uses TRBV7-9 and TRBJ1-1, with TRBD1 matching over 8 bases. Looked up from germline, CDR1 is SEHNR and CDR2 is FQNEAQ (reference sequence). V gave up 4 bases and J gave up 1 base; unmatched junction bases: 8. The CDR3 runs 16 residues. DNA for the CDR3: TGTGCCAGCAGCTGGGGACAGGCCCGTAAGAACACTGAAGCTTTCTTT. The encoded protein is CASSWGQARKNTEAFF.

V is TRBV14 and J is TRBJ2-2; a possible D gene is TRBD1 (6 bases). CDR1 is SGHDN, CDR2 FVKESK, per germline. Trimming pared 0 bases from V and 5 bases from J, leaving 13 bases between. There are 16 residues in the CDR3. The CDR3 here is CASSQDTRGATGELFF. CDR3 DNA: TGTGCCAGCAGCCAAGATACCAGGGGAGCGACCGGGGAGCTGTTTTTT.

The chain joins TRBV9 to TRBJ2-7; D is unclear. This CDR3 contains 14 residues. V was shortened by 3 bases and J by 7 bases, with 17 bases between the two germline ends. From germline, CDR1 is SGDLS and CDR2 YYNGEE. CDR3 amino acids: CASSETPSGGEQYF. In DNA, the CDR3 is TGTGCCAGCAGCGAGACCCCCTCGGGTGGAGAGCAGTACTTC. Drawing the rest from reference TRBV9 and TRBJ2-7, the complete variable domain is DSGVTQTPKHLITATGQRVTLRCSPRSGDLSVYWYQQSLDQGLQFLIQYYNGEERAKGNILERFSAQQFPDLHSELNLSSLELGDSALYFCASSETPSGGEQYFGPGTRLTVT.

In this sample, this clonotype turned up a few times. This sequence joins TRBV27 and TRBJ2-2, with 8 bases matching TRBD2. The CDR3 runs 18 residues. The V gene end was trimmed by 2 bases and the J gene end by 7 bases; junction bases not matched to a gene: 15. Germline loops: CDR1 MNHEY, CDR2 SMNVEV (reference sequence). The CDR3 loop reads CASSLEGFGRAYNGELFF. CDR3 coding DNA: TGTGCCAGCAGTTTAGAGGGTTTCGGGAGGGCCTATAACGGGGAGCTGTTTTTT.

The V gene is TRBV20-1, the J gene TRBJ2-7, with 9 bases identical to TRBD2. V gave up 3 bases and J gave up 7 bases; unmatched junction bases: 16. This CDR3 has 16 amino acids. The V gene's germline CDR1 is DFQATT and CDR2 SNEGSKA (reference sequence). CDR3 in DNA: TGCAGTGCTAGGAGGGCCCCCCGCGGGGGGGCCTTTGAGCAGTACTTC. The encoded protein is CSARRAPRGGAFEQYF.

A few counts support this clonotype. This rearrangement joins TRBV7-6 to TRBJ1-1, with D unclear. CDR1 and CDR2 from the germline V gene are SGHVS and FNYEAQ. The V end was cut by 1 base, the J end by 4 bases, with 16 bases between. The CDR3 contains 16 residues. The CDR3 sequence: CASSLGLSGLFTEAFF. The CDR3 DNA follows: TGTGCCAGCAGCTTAGGGTTGTCGGGCCTATTCACTGAAGCTTTCTTT.

The V call is TRBV12-3 or TRBV12-4, the J call TRBJ2-5; D gene unclear. V gave up 6 bases and J gave up 2 bases, with 19 bases separating them. The CDR3 is 16 residues long. The CDR3 coding sequence is TGTGCCAGCAGCTCCCCCCAGCGCTCGCCTCAAGAGACCCAGTACTTC. Translating gives CASSSPQRSPQETQYF.

The rearrangement joins TRBV2 to TRBJ2-7; perhaps D is TRBD1 or TRBD2 (5 bases each). The germline V and J ends were trimmed by 8 bases and 5 bases, with 19 bases remaining between them. This CDR3 is built from 14 residues. CDR1 is SNHLY, CDR2 FYNNEI, per germline. The CDR3 DNA follows: TGTGCCAGCGGGGCGGGCTCCCTTCCGCACGAGCAGTACTTC. The encoded protein is CASGAGSLPHEQYF.

The chain uses TRBV12-3 or TRBV12-4 and TRBJ1-1; possible D gene TRBD1, 6 bases. The CDR3 consists of 13 residues. The ends were cut back, 4 bases at V and 8 bases at J, with 14 bases in the middle. CDR3 amino acids: CASSWGSTGEAFF. In nucleotides, the CDR3 is TGTGCCAGCAGTTGGGGAAGTACAGGGGAAGCTTTCTTT.

CDR3 loop: CASSPMGQAFYEQYF. In DNA form, the CDR3 reads TGTGCCAGCAGCCCTATGGGACAGGCCTTCTACGAGCAGTACTTC. This chain uses TRBV3-1 with TRBJ2-7, with TRBD1 identical over 8 bases. From germline, CDR1 is LGHDT and CDR2 YNNKEL (reference sequence). This CDR3 has 15 residues. With 4 bases clipped from V and 3 bases from J, the junction kept 8 bases outside the gene matches.

This chain joins TRBV5-1 and TRBJ2-1; tentatively, D is TRBD1 (7 bases). The CDR3 totals 14 residues. V lost 0 bases to trimming and J lost 12 bases, with 16 bases between them. Per the germline V gene, CDR1 is SGHRS and CDR2 is YFSETQ. Here the CDR3 DNA reads TGCGCCAGCAGCTTGGAGACAGGGAGGACTGGGCAGTTCTTC. Amino acids: CASSLETGRTGQFF.

The V gene is TRBV25-1, the J gene TRBJ2-1; D gene unclear. The CDR3 has 12 residues. V was pared by 3 bases and J by 6 bases, with 6 bases between. In germline, CDR1 is MGHDK, CDR2 SYGVNS. Here the CDR3 reads CASSEVINEQFF. The CDR3 DNA reads TGTGCCAGCAGTGAGGTCATCAATGAGCAGTTCTTC. Using reference TRBV25-1 and TRBJ2-1 for the parts outside the CDR3, the full variable domain is EADIYQTPRYLVIGTGKKITLECSQTMGHDKMYWYQQDPGMELHLIHYSYGVNSTEKGDLSSESTVSRIRTEHFPLTLESARPSHTSQYLCASSEVINEQFFGPGTRLTVL.

The V and J genes are TRBV19 and TRBJ2-5; the D gene is possibly TRBD1 (5 bases). V lost 5 bases to trimming and J lost 1 base, with 11 bases between them. The CDR3 is 14 amino acids. Germline lookup yields CDR1 LNHDA and CDR2 SQIVND (reference sequence). The CDR3 nucleotides read TGTGCCAGTAGTCGCCGACAGACCCAAGAGACCCAGTACTTC. It codes for CASSRRQTQETQYF.

This clonotype was recorded many times. The chain links TRBV12-3 or TRBV12-4 to TRBJ2-7, with 12 bases aligning to TRBD2. J gave up 3 bases and V 3 bases, and 9 bases lay outside the gene matches. The CDR3 loop spans 17 amino acids. The CDR3 sequence: CASSFVLAGGPYYEQYF. For the CDR3, the DNA is TGTGCCAGCAGTTTTGTCCTAGCGGGGGGGCCCTACTACGAGCAGTACTTC.

The table lists this clonotype with a few counts. An end of the junction differs from the germline gene, which may be a read error. The genes are TRBV20-1 and TRBJ2-1, with TRBD2 as a possible D gene (6 bases). Per the germline V gene, CDR1 is DFQATT and CDR2 is SNEGSKA (reference sequence). The CDR3 sequence is 13 residues long. The CDR3 protein is CSAVRDSNNEQFF. The CDR3 DNA sequence: TGCAGTGCAGTCCGGGACTCCAACAATGAGCAGTTCTTC.

This sequence joins TRBV27 and TRBJ2-4; TRBD2 is a possible D gene (6 bases). Germline V CDR1 and CDR2: MNHEY, SMNVEV (reference sequence). The CDR3 runs to 19 residues. V gave up 5 bases and J gave up 0 bases, with 23 bases separating them. The CDR3 DNA is TGTGCCAGCAGTCCCCTTGCCTCCGGGAGAGGAGGAGCCAAAAACATTCAGTACTTC. Translation gives CASSPLASGRGGAKNIQYF.

This clonotype came up a few times. The chain uses TRBV6-4 and TRBJ2-1, with D maybe TRBD1 (6 bases). The germline V gene has CDR1 MRHNA and CDR2 SNTAGT. There are 11 residues in the CDR3. V dropped 6 bases and J dropped 13 bases, with 13 bases sitting between them. This chain's CDR3 is CASSSTGKQFF. In nucleotides, the CDR3 is TGTGCCAGCAGCTCTACAGGGAAACAGTTCTTC.

This clonotype occurred a few times. V and J are TRBV7-9 and TRBJ2-1; TRBD1 matches 11 bases. The CDR3 extends over 14 amino acids. The germline gives CDR1 SEHNR, CDR2 FQNEAQ (reference sequence). J gave up 9 bases and V 4 bases, and 5 bases lay outside the gene matches. The CDR3 sequence is CASSSGQGVSEQFF. CDR3 coding DNA: TGTGCCAGCAGCTCGGGACAGGGGGTTAGTGAGCAGTTCTTC.

The chain links TRBV14 to TRBJ1-1, with no clear D. The germline V gene has CDR1 SGHDN and CDR2 FVKESK. CDR3 size: 12 residues. The germline V and J ends were trimmed by 2 bases and 9 bases, with 10 bases remaining between them. The CDR3 DNA follows: TGTGCCAGCAGCCAATCAGGAACCCAAGCTTTCTTT. Translating gives CASSQSGTQAFF.

The chain joins TRBV20-1 to TRBJ2-3, with D uncertain. CDR1 and CDR2 (germline): DFQATT, SNEGSKA (reference sequence). V lost 1 base to trimming and J lost 0 bases, with 8 bases between them. The length of the CDR3 is 14 residues. The CDR3 DNA is TGCAGTGCTAGAGGATGGAGTAGCACAGATACGCAGTATTTT. Its protein product is CSARGWSSTDTQYF.

This clonotype occurred a few times. This chain connects TRBV5-1 to TRBJ2-1, with 14 bases fitting TRBD2. V lost 4 bases and J lost 5; bases outside the gene matches: 5. Germline V gene lookup returns CDR1 SGHRS and CDR2 YFSETQ. The CDR3 length is 16 residues. The chain's CDR3 is CASSDTGLAGDNEQFF. CDR3 nucleotide sequence: TGCGCCAGCAGCGATACGGGACTAGCGGGAGACAATGAGCAGTTCTTC. Using reference TRBV5-1 and TRBJ2-1 for the parts outside the CDR3, the full variable domain is KAGVTQTPRYLIKTRGQQVTLSCSPISGHRSVSWYQQTPGQGLQFLFEYFSETQRNKGNFPGRFSGRQFSNSRSEMNVSTLELGDSALYLCASSDTGLAGDNEQFFGPGTRLTVL.

V usage is TRBV12-3 or TRBV12-4 and J usage is TRBJ2-7; D is perhaps TRBD1 (7 bases). The CDR3 length is 15 residues. Trimming pared 6 bases from V and 5 bases from J, leaving 20 bases between. The CDR3 region is CASRPSGGPADEQYF. DNA of the CDR3: TGTGCCAGCAGACCTTCAGGGGGGCCCGCGGACGAGCAGTACTTC.